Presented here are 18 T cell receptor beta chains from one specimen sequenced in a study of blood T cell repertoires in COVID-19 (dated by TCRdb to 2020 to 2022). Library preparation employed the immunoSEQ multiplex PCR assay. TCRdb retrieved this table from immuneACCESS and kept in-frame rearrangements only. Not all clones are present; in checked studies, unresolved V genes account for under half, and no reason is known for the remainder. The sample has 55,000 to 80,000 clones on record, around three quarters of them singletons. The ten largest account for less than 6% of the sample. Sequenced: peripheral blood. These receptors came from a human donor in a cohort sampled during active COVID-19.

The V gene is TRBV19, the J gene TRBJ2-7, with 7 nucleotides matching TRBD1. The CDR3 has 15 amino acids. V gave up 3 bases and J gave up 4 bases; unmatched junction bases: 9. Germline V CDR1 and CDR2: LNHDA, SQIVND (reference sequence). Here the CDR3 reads CASSMGRTGNYEQYF. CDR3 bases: TGTGCCAGTAGTATGGGCCGGACAGGTAATTACGAGCAGTACTTC.

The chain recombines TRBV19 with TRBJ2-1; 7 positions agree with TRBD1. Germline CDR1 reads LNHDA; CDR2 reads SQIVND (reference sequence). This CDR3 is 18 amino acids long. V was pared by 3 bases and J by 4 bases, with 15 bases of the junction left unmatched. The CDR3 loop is CASSIRTRAGTDYNEQFF. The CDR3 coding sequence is TGTGCCAGTAGTATTCGCACCAGGGCCGGGACAGATTACAATGAGCAGTTCTTC.

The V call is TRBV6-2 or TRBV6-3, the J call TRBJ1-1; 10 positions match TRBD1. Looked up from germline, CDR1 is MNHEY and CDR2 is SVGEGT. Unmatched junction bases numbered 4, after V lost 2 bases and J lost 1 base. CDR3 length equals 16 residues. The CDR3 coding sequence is TGTGCCAGCAGTTACGGGACAGGGGCTCGGAACACTGAAGCTTTCTTT. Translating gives CASSYGTGARNTEAFF.

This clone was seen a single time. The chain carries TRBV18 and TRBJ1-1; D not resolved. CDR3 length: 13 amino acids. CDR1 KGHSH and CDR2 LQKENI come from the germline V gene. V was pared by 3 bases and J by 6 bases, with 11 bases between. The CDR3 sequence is CASSPQRESEAFF. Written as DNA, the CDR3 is TGTGCCAGCTCACCGCAGAGGGAATCTGAAGCTTTCTTT.

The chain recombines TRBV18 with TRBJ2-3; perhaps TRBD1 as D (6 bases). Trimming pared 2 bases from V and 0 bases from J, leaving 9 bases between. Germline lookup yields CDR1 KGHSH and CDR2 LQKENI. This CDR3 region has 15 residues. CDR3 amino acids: CASSPGGQSTDTQYF. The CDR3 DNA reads TGTGCCAGCTCACCAGGGGGACAAAGCACAGATACGCAGTATTTT. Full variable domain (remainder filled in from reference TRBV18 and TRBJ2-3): NAGVMQNPRHLVRRRGQEARLRCSPMKGHSHVYWYRQLPEEGLKFMVYLQKENIIDESGMPKERFSAEFPKEGPSILRIQQVVRGDSAAYFCASSPGGQSTDTQYFGPGTRLTVL.

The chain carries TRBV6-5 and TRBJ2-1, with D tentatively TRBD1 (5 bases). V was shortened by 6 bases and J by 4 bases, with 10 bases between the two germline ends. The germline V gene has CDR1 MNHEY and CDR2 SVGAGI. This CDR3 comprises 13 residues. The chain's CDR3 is CASRLTVYNEQFF. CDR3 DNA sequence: TGTGCCAGCAGATTGACAGTATACAATGAGCAGTTCTTC.

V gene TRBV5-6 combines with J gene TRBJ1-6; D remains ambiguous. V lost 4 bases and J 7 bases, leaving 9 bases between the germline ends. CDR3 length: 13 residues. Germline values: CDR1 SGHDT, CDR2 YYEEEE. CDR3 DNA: TGTGCCAGCAGCGCAGGCAGAAATTCACCCCTCCACTTT. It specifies CASSAGRNSPLHF.

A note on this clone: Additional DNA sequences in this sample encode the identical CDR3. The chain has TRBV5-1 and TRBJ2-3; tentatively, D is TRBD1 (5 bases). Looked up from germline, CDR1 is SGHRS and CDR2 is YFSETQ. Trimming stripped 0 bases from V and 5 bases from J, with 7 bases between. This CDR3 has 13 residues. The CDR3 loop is CASSLGRVDTQYF. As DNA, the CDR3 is TGCGCCAGCAGCTTGGGCAGGGTAGATACGCAGTATTTT.

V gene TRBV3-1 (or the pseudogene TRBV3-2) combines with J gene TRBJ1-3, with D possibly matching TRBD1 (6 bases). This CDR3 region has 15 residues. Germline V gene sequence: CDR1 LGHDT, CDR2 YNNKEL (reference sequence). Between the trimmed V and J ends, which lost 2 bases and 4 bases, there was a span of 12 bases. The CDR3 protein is CASSQNQGPGNTIYF. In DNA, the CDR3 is TGTGCCAGCAGCCAAAATCAGGGGCCGGGAAACACCATATATTTT.

In DNA form, the CDR3 reads TGTGCCAGCAGCGTGGGACAGGGCGGTTATGGTGAAAAACTGTTTTTT. It translates to CASSVGQGGYGEKLFF. The gene calls are TRBV9 and TRBJ1-4, with 9 bases fitting TRBD1. Trimming at V came to 2 bases and at J to 7 bases, leaving 9 bases not matched to a gene. The germline CDR1 and CDR2 sequences are SGDLS and YYNGEE. CDR3 length: 16 residues.

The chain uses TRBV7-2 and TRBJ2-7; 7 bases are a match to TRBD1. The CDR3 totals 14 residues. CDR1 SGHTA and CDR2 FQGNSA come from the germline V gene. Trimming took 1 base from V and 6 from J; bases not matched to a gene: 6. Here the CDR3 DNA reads TGTGCCAGCAGCTTAGGTGTAGGGGGCGGCGAGCAGTACTTC. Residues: CASSLGVGGGEQYF.

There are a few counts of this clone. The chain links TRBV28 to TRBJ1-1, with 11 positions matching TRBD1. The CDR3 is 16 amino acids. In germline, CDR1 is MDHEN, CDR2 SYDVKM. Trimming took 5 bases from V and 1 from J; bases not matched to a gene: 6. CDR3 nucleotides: TGTGCCAGCAGTCGGCCGGGACAGGGGGAGAACACTGAAGCTTTCTTT. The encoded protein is CASSRPGQGENTEAFF.

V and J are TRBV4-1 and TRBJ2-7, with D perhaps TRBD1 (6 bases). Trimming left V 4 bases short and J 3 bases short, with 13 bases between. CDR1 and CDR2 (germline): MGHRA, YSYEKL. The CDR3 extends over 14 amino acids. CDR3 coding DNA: TGCGCCAGCAGCCTGGGGGCAGGGGTCTACGAGCAGTACTTC. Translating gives CASSLGAGVYEQYF.

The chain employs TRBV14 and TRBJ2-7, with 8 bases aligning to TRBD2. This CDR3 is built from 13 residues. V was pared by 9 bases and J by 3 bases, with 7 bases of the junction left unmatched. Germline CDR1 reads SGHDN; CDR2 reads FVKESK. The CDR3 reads CASRSSGGYEQYF. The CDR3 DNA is TGTGCCAGTCGTAGCAGCGGGGGCTACGAGCAGTACTTC.

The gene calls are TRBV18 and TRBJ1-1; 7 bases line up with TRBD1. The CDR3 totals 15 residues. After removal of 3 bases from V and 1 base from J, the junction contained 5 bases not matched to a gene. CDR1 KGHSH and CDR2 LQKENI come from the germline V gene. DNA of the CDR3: TGTGCCAGCTCACCGGACAGGTCGGGGAACACTGAAGCTTTCTTT. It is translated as CASSPDRSGNTEAFF.

CDR3 DNA: TGCGCCAGCAGCTTGAACCCCTCTACGCTGGTCGAAGAGACCCAGTACTTC. Translating gives CASSLNPSTLVEETQYF. The V and J genes are TRBV5-1 and TRBJ2-5, with unresolved D. Deletions cut 1 base from V and 3 bases from J, with 19 bases between. The V gene's germline CDR1 is SGHRS and CDR2 YFSETQ. The CDR3 is 17 amino acids.

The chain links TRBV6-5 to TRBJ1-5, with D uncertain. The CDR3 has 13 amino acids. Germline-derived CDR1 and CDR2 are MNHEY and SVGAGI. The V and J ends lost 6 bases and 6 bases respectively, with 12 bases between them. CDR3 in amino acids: CASRKELFQPQHF. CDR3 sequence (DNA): TGTGCCAGCAGAAAGGAGTTATTTCAGCCCCAGCATTTT.

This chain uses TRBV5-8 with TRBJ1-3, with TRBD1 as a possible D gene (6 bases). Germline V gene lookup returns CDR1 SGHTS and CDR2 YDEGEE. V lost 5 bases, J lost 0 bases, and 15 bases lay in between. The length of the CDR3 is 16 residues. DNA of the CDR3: TGTGCCAGCAGTCGCAGGGGCCCGGTCTCTGGAAACACCATATATTTT. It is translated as CASSRRGPVSGNTIYF. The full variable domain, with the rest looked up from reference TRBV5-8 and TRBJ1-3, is EAGVTQSPTHLIKTRGQQATLRCSPISGHTSVYWYQQALGLGLQFLLWYDEGEERNRGNFPPRFSGRQFPNYSSELNVNALELEDSALYLCASSRRGPVSGNTIYFGEGSWLTVV.